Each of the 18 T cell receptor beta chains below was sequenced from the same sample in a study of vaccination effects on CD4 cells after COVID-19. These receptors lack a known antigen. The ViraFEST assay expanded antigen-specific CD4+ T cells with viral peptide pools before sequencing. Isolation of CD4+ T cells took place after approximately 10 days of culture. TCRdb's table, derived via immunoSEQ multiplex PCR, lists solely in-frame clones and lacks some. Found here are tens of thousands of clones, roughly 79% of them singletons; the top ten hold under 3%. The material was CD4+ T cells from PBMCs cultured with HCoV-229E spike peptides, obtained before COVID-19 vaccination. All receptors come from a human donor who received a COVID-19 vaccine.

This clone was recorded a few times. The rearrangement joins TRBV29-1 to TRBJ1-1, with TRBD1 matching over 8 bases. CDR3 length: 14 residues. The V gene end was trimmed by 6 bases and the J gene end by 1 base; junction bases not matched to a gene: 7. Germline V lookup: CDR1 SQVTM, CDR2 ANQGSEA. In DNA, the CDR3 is TGCAGCGTCAACCCCGGGACAGGGAACACTGAAGCTTTCTTT. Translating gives CSVNPGTGNTEAFF.

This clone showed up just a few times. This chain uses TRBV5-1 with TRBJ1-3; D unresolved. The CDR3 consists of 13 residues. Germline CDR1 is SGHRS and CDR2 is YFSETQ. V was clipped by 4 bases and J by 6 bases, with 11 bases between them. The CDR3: CASSPLTQNTIYF. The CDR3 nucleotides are TGCGCCAGCAGCCCTTTAACCCAAAACACCATATATTTT.

In DNA form, the CDR3 reads TGTGCCAGCAGCTTAATGGGACAGACCACCGGGGAGCTGTTTTTT. This translates into CASSLMGQTTGELFF. J is TRBJ2-2 and V is TRBV7-2, with 7 nucleotides matching TRBD1. The CDR3 spans 15 residues. The J segment lost 4 bases and the V segment lost 2 bases, leaving 4 bases of the junction unmatched. From germline, CDR1 is SGHTA and CDR2 FQGNSA.

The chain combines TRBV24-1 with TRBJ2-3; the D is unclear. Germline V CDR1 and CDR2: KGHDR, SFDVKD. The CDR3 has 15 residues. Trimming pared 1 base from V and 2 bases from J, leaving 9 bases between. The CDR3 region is CATSDFGFATDTQYF. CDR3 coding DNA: TGTGCCACCAGTGATTTCGGATTTGCCACAGATACGCAGTATTTT.

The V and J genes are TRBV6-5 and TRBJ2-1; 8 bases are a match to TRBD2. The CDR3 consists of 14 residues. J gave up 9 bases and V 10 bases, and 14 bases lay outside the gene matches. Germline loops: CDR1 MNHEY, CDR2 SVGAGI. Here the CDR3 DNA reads TGTGCCACTCACCCTTTAGCGGGGAGGCTTGAGCAGTTCTTC. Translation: CATHPLAGRLEQFF.

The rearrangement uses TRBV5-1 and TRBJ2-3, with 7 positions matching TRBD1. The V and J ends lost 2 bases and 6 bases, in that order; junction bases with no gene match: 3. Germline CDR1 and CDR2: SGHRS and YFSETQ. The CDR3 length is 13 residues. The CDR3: CASSLQGYDTQYF. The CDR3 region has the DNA TGCGCCAGCAGCTTACAGGGGTATGATACGCAGTATTTT. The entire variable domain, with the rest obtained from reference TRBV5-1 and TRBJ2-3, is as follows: KAGVTQTPRYLIKTRGQQVTLSCSPISGHRSVSWYQQTPGQGLQFLFEYFSETQRNKGNFPGRFSGRQFSNSRSEMNVSTLELGDSALYLCASSLQGYDTQYFGPGTRLTVL.

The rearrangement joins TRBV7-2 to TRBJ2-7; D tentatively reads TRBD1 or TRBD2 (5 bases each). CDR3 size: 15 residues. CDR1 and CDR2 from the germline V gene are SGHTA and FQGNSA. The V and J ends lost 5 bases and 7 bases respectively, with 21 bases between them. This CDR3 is CASSPDLDEGWEQYV. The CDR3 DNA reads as TGTGCCAGCAGCCCCGATTTGGACGAGGGGTGGGAGCAGTACGTC.

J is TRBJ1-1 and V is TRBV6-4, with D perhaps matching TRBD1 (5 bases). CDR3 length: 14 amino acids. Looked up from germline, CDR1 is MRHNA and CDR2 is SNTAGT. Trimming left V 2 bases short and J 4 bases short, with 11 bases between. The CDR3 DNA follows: TGTGCCAGCAGTGACCGTCAGGGCAGCACTGAAGCTTTCTTT. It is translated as CASSDRQGSTEAFF.

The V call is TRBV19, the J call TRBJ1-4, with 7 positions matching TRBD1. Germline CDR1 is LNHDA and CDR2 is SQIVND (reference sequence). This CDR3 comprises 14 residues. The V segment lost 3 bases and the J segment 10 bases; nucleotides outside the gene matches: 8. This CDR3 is CASSINRGGVKLFF. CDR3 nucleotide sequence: TGTGCCAGTAGTATTAACAGGGGCGGTGTAAAACTGTTTTTT.

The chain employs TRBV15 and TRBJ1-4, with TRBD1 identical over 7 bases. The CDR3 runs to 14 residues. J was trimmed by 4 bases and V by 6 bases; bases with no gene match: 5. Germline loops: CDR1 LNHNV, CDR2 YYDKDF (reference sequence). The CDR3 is CATSGRDSNEKLFF. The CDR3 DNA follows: TGTGCCACCAGTGGCCGGGACAGTAATGAAAAACTGTTTTTT.

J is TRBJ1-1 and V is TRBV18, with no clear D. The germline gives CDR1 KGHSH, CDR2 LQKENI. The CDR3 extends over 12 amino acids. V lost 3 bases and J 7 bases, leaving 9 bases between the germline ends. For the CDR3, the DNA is TGTGCCAGCTCACCTCGCTCGGGTGAAGCTTTCTTT. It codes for CASSPRSGEAFF.

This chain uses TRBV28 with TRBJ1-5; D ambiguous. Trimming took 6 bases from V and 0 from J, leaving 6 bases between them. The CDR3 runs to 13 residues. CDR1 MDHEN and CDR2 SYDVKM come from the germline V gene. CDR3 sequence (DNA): TGTGCCAGCAGCCTAGATAGCAATCAGCCCCAGCATTTT. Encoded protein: CASSLDSNQPQHF.

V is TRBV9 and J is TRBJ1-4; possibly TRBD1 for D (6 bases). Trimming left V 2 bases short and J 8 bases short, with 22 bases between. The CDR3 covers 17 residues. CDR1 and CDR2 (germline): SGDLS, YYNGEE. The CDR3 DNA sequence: TGTGCCAGCAGCGTGGGGGGGGACCAGGGGCTTGAGGAAAAACTGTTTTTT. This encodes CASSVGGDQGLEEKLFF.

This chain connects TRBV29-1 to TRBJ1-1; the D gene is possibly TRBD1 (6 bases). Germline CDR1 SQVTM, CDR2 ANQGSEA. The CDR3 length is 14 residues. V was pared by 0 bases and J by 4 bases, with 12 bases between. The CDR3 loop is CSVEEYRDGTEAFF. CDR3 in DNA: TGCAGCGTTGAAGAATACAGGGATGGCACTGAAGCTTTCTTT.

The CDR3 DNA is TGTGCCAGCTCACCAAGGACAGGGGAGACCGGGGAGCTGTTTTTT. This gives the protein CASSPRTGETGELFF. This chain uses TRBV18 with TRBJ2-2; 9 bases line up with TRBD1. The CDR3 runs 15 residues. J was trimmed by 5 bases and V by 2 bases; bases with no gene match: 3. From germline, CDR1 is KGHSH and CDR2 LQKENI.

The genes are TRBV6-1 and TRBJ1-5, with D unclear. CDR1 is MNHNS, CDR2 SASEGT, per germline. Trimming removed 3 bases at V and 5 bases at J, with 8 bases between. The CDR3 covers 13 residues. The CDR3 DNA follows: TGTGCCAGCAGTGAGTTCTGGGATCAGCCCCAGCATTTT. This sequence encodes CASSEFWDQPQHF.

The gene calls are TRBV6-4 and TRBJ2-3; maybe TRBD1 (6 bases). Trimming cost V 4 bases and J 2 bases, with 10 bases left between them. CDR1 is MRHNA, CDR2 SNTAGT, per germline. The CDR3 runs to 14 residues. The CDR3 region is CASSAQGPTDTQYF. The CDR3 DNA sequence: TGTGCCAGCAGTGCACAGGGCCCCACAGATACGCAGTATTTT.

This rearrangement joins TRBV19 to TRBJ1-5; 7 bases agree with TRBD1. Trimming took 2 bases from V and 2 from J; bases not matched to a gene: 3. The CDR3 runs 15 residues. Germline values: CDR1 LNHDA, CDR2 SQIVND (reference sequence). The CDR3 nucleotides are TGTGCCAGTAGTATATCCAGGGGGGGCAATCAGCCCCAGCATTTT. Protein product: CASSISRGGNQPQHF.